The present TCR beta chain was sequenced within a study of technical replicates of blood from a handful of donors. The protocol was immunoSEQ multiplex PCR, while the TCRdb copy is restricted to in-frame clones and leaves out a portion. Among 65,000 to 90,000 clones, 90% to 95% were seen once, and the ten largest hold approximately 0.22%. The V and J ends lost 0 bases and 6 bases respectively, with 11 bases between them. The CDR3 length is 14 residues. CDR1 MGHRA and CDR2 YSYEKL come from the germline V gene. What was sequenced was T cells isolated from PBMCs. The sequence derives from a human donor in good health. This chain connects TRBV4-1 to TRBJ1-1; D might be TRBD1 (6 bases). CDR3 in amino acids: CASSQESRGAEAFF. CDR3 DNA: TGCGCCAGCAGCCAAGAGAGCAGGGGAGCTGAAGCTTTCTTT.